These T cell receptor beta chains were read from a single sample in a study of CD8 T cells in Susac syndrome. MiXCR, applied by TCRdb to the immunoSEQ multiplex PCR reads, yields one record per CDR3 protein. This table holds about 280,000 distinct CDR3 sequences, approximately 81% found once. The sequenced material came from CD8+ T cells from PBMCs. The receptors come from a human donor with multiple sclerosis. CDR3s leave out the opening cysteine and the closing phenylalanine or tryptophan. The order of the fields is CDR3 length, V gene, J gene, CDR3 protein.

>13|TRBV6-5|TRBJ2-7
ASSYSGGTSYEQY
>16|TRBV15|TRBJ2-5
ATSRDSGVVRGWETQY
>12|TRBV6-5|TRBJ2-7
ASSYDGVAYEQY
>12|TRBV27|TRBJ2-3
ASSLIADTDTQY
>14|TRBV14|TRBJ2-4
ASSRTMGLAKNIQY
>10|TRBV28|TRBJ2-7
ASRETGFEQY
>11|TRBV5-4|TRBJ2-5
ASSFDGEETQY
>15|TRBV24-1|TRBJ2-3
ATSDPAGVRGTDTQY
>11|TRBV28|TRBJ1-1
ASSNLSGPEAF
>10|TRBV6-5|TRBJ2-7
ASSSHSYEQY
>15|TRBV12-3/TRBV12-4|TRBJ1-5
ASSSGTGTYSNQPQH
>13|TRBV6-1|TRBJ2-4
ASGLAGVAKNIQY
>14|TRBV25-1|TRBJ2-1
ASIPTSGGSYNEQF
>11|TRBV25-1|TRBJ2-7
ASSWGDPYEQY
>14|TRBV9|TRBJ2-1
ASGGLLADFHNEQF
>13|TRBV20-1|TRBJ2-3
SARDKATRTDTQY
>10|TRBV28|TRBJ2-2
ASSPSLGELF
>12|TRBV2|TRBJ2-1
ASSDGTRDNEQF
>11|TRBV14|TRBJ1-1
ASSQVRNTEAF
>12|TRBV27|TRBJ2-3
ASSRQGSTDTQY
>10|TRBV30|TRBJ2-7
ARSETPYEQY
>14|TRBV28|TRBJ2-5
ASSLRLGQRQETQY
>16|TRBV27|TRBJ2-6
ASSLSRGGDTGANVLT
>13|TRBV7-9|TRBJ2-1
ASSLVSRTSNEQF
>14|TRBV27|TRBJ1-2
ASSSPYRGRRYGYT
>11|TRBV6-5|TRBJ1-2
ASSAREPYGYT
>11|TRBV27|TRBJ2-7
ASGVAGAYEQY
>11|TRBV2|TRBJ1-2
ATPGQGAPGYT
>13|TRBV12-3/TRBV12-4|TRBJ2-5
ASRPSGGVQETQY
>10|TRBV20-1|TRBJ2-2
SASKNTGELF
>11|TRBV5-1|TRBJ2-7
ASSLVGYYEQY
>19|TRBV9|TRBJ2-2
ASSADLGLPATSGSTGELF
>16|TRBV20-1|TRBJ2-3
SATPYDFSGLSTDTQY
>17|TRBV7-9|TRBJ2-3
ASSLPLDPGTIRTDTQY
>14|TRBV9|TRBJ2-7
ASSVTPGTSGYEQY
>14|TRBV27|TRBJ2-5
ASSFQSGTLRQTQY
>11|TRBV5-5|TRBJ2-7
ASSPLQSSEQY
>11|TRBV12-3/TRBV12-4|TRBJ1-3
ASSGTAGNTIY
>13|TRBV29-1|TRBJ2-1
SVQRAGVSYNEQF
>14|TRBV27|TRBJ2-7
ASSLFAGSSPYEQY
>11|TRBV27|TRBJ2-7
ASSKSTTYEQY